This T cell receptor (beta chain) was sequenced for a study of lymphopenia after photon versus proton radiotherapy. General study findings and limits: Post-nadir TCR diversity decline inversely tracked overall survival among those who died.

A word on this clone: Its antigen is unidentified.

Method: immunoSEQ multiplex PCR; TCRdb's copy keeps in-frame clones and lacks some. The table shows roughly 32,000 clones, with 94% occurring only once. Trimming left V 0 bases short and J 8 bases short, with 8 bases between. Germline CDR1 is SGHVS and CDR2 is FQNEAQ. This CDR3 is built from 13 residues. This clonotype was sampled from a woman between 45 and 65 years old with cholangiocarcinoma. Source: peripheral blood, taken from a patient treated with photon-based radiotherapy. J is TRBJ2-1 and V is TRBV7-8; D unresolved. CDR3 sequence (DNA): TGTGCCAGCAGCTTAGCTAGGCTTGATGAGCAGTTCTTC. The encoded protein is CASSLARLDEQFF.